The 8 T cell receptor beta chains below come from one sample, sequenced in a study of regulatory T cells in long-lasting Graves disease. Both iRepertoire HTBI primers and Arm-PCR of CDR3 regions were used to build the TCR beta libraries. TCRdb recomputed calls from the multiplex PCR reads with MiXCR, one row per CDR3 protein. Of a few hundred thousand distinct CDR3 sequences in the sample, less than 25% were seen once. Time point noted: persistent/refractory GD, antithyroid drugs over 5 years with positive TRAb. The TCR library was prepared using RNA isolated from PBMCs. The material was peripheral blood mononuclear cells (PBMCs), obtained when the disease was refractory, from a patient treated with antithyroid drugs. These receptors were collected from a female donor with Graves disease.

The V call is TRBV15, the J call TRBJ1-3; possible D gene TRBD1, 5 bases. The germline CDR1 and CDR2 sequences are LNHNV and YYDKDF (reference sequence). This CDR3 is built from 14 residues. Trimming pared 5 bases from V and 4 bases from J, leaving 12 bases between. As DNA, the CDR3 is TGTGCCACCAGCCGGAAGGGACGGGGAAACACCATATATTTT. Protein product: CATSRKGRGNTIYF.

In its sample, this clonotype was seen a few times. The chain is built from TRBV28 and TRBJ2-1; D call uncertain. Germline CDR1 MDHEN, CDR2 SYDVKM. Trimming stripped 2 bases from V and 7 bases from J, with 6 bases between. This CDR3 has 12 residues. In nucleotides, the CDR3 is TGTGCCAGCAGTTTACTGGCAAATGAGCAGTTCTTC. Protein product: CASSLLANEQFF.

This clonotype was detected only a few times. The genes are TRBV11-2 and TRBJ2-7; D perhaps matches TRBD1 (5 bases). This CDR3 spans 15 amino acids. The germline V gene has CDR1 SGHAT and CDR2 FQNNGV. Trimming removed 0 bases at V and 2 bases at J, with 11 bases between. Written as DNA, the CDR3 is TGTGCCAGCAGCTTAGATACAGACAGCCCCTACGAGCAGTACTTC. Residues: CASSLDTDSPYEQYF. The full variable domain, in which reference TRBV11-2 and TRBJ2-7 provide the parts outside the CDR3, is EAGVAQSPRYKIIEKRQSVAFWCNPISGHATLYWYQQILGQGPKLLIQFQNNGVVDDSQLPKDRFSAERLKGVDSTLKIQPAKLEDSAVYLCASSLDTDSPYEQYFGPGTRLTVT.

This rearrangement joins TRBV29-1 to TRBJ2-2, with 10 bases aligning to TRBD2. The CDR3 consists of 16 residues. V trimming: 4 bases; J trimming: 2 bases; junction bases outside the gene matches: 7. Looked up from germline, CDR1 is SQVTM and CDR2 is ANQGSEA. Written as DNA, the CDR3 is TGCAGCGTTGGGGCTAGCGGGAGTATTAACACCGGGGAGCTGTTTTTT. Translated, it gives CSVGASGSINTGELFF.

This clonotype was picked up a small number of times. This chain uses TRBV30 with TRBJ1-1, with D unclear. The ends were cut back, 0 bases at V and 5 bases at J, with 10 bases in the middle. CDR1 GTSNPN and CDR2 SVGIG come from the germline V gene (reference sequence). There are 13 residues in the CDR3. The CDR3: CAWSVITGTEAFF. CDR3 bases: TGTGCCTGGAGTGTAATAACGGGTACTGAAGCTTTCTTT.

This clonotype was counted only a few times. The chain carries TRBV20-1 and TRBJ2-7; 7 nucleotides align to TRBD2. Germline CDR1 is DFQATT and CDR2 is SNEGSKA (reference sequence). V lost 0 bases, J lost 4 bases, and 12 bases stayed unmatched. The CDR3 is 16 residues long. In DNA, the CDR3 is TGCAGTGCTAGAGATCAGAGCGGGGCCATGACTTACGAGCAGTACTTC. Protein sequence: CSARDQSGAMTYEQYF.

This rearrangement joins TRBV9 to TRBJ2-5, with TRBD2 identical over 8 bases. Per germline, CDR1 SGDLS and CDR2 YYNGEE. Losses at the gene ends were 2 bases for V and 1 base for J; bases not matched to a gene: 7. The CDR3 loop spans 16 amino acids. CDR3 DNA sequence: TGTGCCAGCAGCGTCAGAGCGGGAGCGGCCCAAGAGACCCAGTACTTC. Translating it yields CASSVRAGAAQETQYF.

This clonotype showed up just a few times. The CDR3 DNA sequence: TGTGCCAGCAGCGAGCTTACTAGCGGGAAGAGATCGCAGTATTTT. As protein: CASSELTSGKRSQYF. This chain joins TRBV2 and TRBJ2-3, with 10 bases identical to TRBD2. V was clipped by 6 bases and J by 10 bases; unmatched bases: 13. The CDR3 runs 15 residues. The germline V gene encodes CDR1 SNHLY and CDR2 FYNNEI.